The 19 T cell receptor beta chains in this list originate from one sample, sequenced in a study of response to subunit inactivated influenza vaccine. One entry per CDR3 protein results from TCRdb running MiXCR on the RT-PCR reads. The sample has almost 250,000 distinct CDR3 sequences, over 9% seen once; the top ten hold about 8%. This specimen was non-naive T cells sorted from PBMCs, taken 14 to 15 days before vaccination. Receptor source: a middle-aged man who received an inactivated influenza vaccine.

The DNA for the CDR3 is TGCGCCAGCAGCTTGAGGGGGCGGGACACTGAAGCTTTCTTT. This translates into CASSLRGRDTEAFF. The V call is TRBV5-1, the J call TRBJ1-1; 7 nucleotides align to TRBD1. There are 14 residues in the CDR3. J was trimmed by 3 bases and V by 1 base; bases with no gene match: 3. Germline V gives CDR1 SGHRS, CDR2 YFSETQ.

This clonotype has just a few counts. V and J are TRBV5-1 and TRBJ2-3; 7 bases agree with TRBD2. Germline loops: CDR1 SGHRS, CDR2 YFSETQ. The ends lost 3 bases at V and 2 bases at J; junction bases unmatched: 3. The CDR3 has 14 residues. CDR3 nucleotide sequence: TGCGCCAGCAGCTCCCGGGGGGTCACAGATACGCAGTATTTT. This encodes CASSSRGVTDTQYF.

This clonotype showed up just once. The chain is built from TRBV11-3 and TRBJ2-3; tentatively, D is TRBD1 or TRBD2 (7 bases each). This CDR3 spans 16 amino acids. Germline V gene sequence: CDR1 SGHNT, CDR2 YENEEA. Trimming shortened V by 4 bases and J by 2 bases, and 16 bases separated the two germline ends. CDR3 nucleotides: TGTGCCAGCAGCTCAAACAGGGGAGGGTACACAGATACGCAGTATTTT. This codes for CASSSNRGGYTDTQYF. Using reference TRBV11-3 and TRBJ2-3 for the parts outside the CDR3, the full variable domain is EAGVVQSPRYKIIEKKQPVAFWCNPISGHNTLYWYLQNLGQGPELLIRYENEEAVDDSQLPKDRFSAERLKGVDSTLKIQPAELGDSAVYLCASSSNRGGYTDTQYFGPGTRLTVL.

The rearrangement joins TRBV19 to TRBJ1-5; no clear D. The V end lost 4 bases, the J end lost 4 bases, and 14 bases lay between the germline ends. This CDR3 spans 15 amino acids. The V gene's germline CDR1 is LNHDA and CDR2 SQIVND (reference sequence). The CDR3 spells CASSTRGSGNQPQHF. The CDR3 DNA is TGTGCCAGTAGTACGCGGGGTAGTGGAAATCAGCCCCAGCATTTT. Using reference TRBV19 and TRBJ1-5 for the parts outside the CDR3, the full variable domain is DGGITQSPKYLFRKEGQNVTLSCEQNLNHDAMYWYRQDPGQGLRLIYYSQIVNDFQKGDIAEGYSVSREKKESFPLTVTSAQKNPTAFYLCASSTRGSGNQPQHFGDGTRLSIL.

The chain employs TRBV5-8 and TRBJ1-6; 10 positions agree with TRBD1. Germline V gene sequence: CDR1 SGHTS, CDR2 YDEGEE. CDR3 length: 16 amino acids. Trimming at V came to 4 bases and at J to 8 bases, leaving 9 bases not matched to a gene. The CDR3 nucleotides are TGTGCCAGCAGCAAACCCGGGACAGGGGTTGATTCACCCCTCCACTTT. Its translation: CASSKPGTGVDSPLHF.

In its sample, this clonotype was seen a few times. CDR3 region: CAWRGASSYNSPLHF. Here the CDR3 DNA reads TGTGCCTGGAGGGGGGCCAGCTCCTATAATTCACCCCTCCACTTT. The chain carries TRBV30 and TRBJ1-6; D is possibly TRBD1 (6 bases). The CDR3 spans 15 residues. Between the trimmed V and J ends, which lost 3 bases and 0 bases, there was a span of 9 bases. CDR1 is GTSNPN and CDR2 is SVGIG in the germline V gene (reference sequence).

This sequence joins TRBV20-1 and TRBJ2-5; D unclear. Per the germline V gene, CDR1 is DFQATT and CDR2 is SNEGSKA (reference sequence). CDR3 length: 12 amino acids. Trimming cost V 8 bases and J 0 bases, with 10 bases left between them. CDR3 nucleotides: TGCAGTCCCACATCCAACCAAGAGACCCAGTACTTC. It specifies CSPTSNQETQYF.

The chain uses TRBV20-1 and TRBJ2-1; 13 nucleotides align to TRBD2. CDR3 length: 15 residues. CDR1 is DFQATT and CDR2 is SNEGSKA in the germline V gene (reference sequence). After removal of 2 bases from V and 9 bases from J, the junction contained 7 bases not matched to a gene. The CDR3 sequence: CSARTLAGGPGEQFF. CDR3 nucleotide sequence: TGCAGTGCTAGAACACTAGCGGGAGGGCCGGGTGAGCAGTTCTTC.

The chain uses TRBV28 and TRBJ2-2; the D is unclear. In germline, CDR1 is MDHEN, CDR2 SYDVKM. CDR3 size: 15 residues. Trimming took 5 bases from V and 2 from J, leaving 12 bases between them. In nucleotides, the CDR3 is TGTGCCAGCAGTCCCGAGGCCTTTAACACCGGGGAGCTGTTTTTT. This encodes CASSPEAFNTGELFF. Using reference TRBV28 and TRBJ2-2 for the parts outside the CDR3, the full variable domain is DVKVTQSSRYLVKRTGEKVFLECVQDMDHENMFWYRQDPGLGLRLIYFSYDVKMKEKGDIPEGYSVSREKKERFSLILESASTNQTSMYLCASSPEAFNTGELFFGEGSRLTVL.

This clonotype was observed a handful of times. V usage is TRBV5-4 and J usage is TRBJ2-3, with 14 bases matching TRBD2. Germline assignment: CDR1 SGHNT and CDR2 YYREEE (reference sequence). The CDR3 is 17 amino acids. The ends lost 0 bases at V and 4 bases at J; junction bases unmatched: 4. The chain's CDR3 is CASSLGTSGGLADTQYF. Written as DNA, the CDR3 is TGTGCCAGCAGCTTGGGGACTAGCGGGGGGCTCGCAGATACGCAGTATTTT.

The chain combines TRBV6-2 or TRBV6-3 with TRBJ2-7; 9 bases match TRBD1. This CDR3 is built from 15 residues. Per the germline V gene, CDR1 is MNHEY and CDR2 is SVGEGT. V lost 2 bases, J lost 6 bases, and 8 bases stayed unmatched. CDR3 sequence: CASSYPKLDRGEQYF. The DNA of the CDR3 is TGTGCCAGCAGTTACCCCAAACTGGACAGGGGCGAGCAGTACTTC.

This clonotype was observed a few times. The chain recombines TRBV10-2 with TRBJ2-7, with 10 nucleotides matching TRBD2. This CDR3 has 16 residues. V shed 3 bases and J 0 bases; nucleotides not matched to a gene: 5. Germline loops: CDR1 WSHSY, CDR2 SAAADI. The CDR3 region is CASSDAPSGGSYEQYF. The CDR3, as DNA: TGCGCCAGCAGTGATGCCCCTAGCGGGGGCTCCTACGAGCAGTACTTC.

The chain employs TRBV7-6 and TRBJ2-1; no clear D. CDR3 size: 16 residues. Germline V gene lookup returns CDR1 SGHVS and CDR2 FNYEAQ. Trimming stripped 5 bases from V and 2 bases from J, with 16 bases between. The CDR3 sequence: CASSLELVSTYNEQFF. In DNA, the CDR3 is TGTGCCAGCAGCCTAGAATTAGTTTCGACCTACAATGAGCAGTTCTTC.

In DNA form, the CDR3 reads TGTGCCAGCAGCCCTCTCTTACCAAACACTGAAGCTTTCTTT. Translated: CASSPLLPNTEAFF. V is TRBV7-9 and J is TRBJ1-1; D is uncertain. Deletions cut 5 bases from V and 2 bases from J, with 12 bases between. CDR3 length: 14 residues. The germline gives CDR1 SEHNR, CDR2 FQNEAQ (reference sequence).

This chain joins TRBV6-1 and TRBJ1-1; TRBD1 matches 7 bases. The CDR3 is 14 residues long. Germline V gene sequence: CDR1 MNHNS, CDR2 SASEGT. Trimming removed 4 bases from V and 6 bases from J; junction bases left unmatched: 8. The CDR3 nucleotides are TGTGCCAGCAGTGCGCCTACAGGGGCCGCTGAAGCTTTCTTT. Protein sequence: CASSAPTGAAEAFF.

This clonotype turned up a few times. The chain combines TRBV11-2 with TRBJ2-5, with D possibly called TRBD1 or TRBD2 (5 bases each). Germline values: CDR1 SGHAT, CDR2 FQNNGV. The CDR3 is 15 amino acids. The V and J ends lost 5 bases and 0 bases respectively, with 13 bases between them. CDR3 DNA: TGTGCCAGCAGCAAGAATGGGGGTAACCAAGAGACCCAGTACTTC. Protein sequence: CASSKNGGNQETQYF. Complete variable domain (other parts from reference TRBV11-2 and TRBJ2-5): EAGVAQSPRYKIIEKRQSVAFWCNPISGHATLYWYQQILGQGPKLLIQFQNNGVVDDSQLPKDRFSAERLKGVDSTLKIQPAKLEDSAVYLCASSKNGGNQETQYFGPGTRLLVL.

This clonotype showed up many times. The rearrangement links TRBV5-1 to TRBJ2-5; D not certain. The V and J ends lost 0 bases and 3 bases respectively, with 9 bases between them. This CDR3 has 14 amino acids. Germline V lookup: CDR1 SGHRS, CDR2 YFSETQ. CDR3 bases: TGCGCCAGCAGCTTGGCGGGCGGAGAAGAGACCCAGTACTTC. This gives the protein CASSLAGGEETQYF.

The J gene is TRBJ1-6, the V gene TRBV28; possibly TRBD1 for D (5 bases). CDR1 is MDHEN, CDR2 SYDVKM, per germline. The V gene lost 10 bases and the J gene lost 10 bases, with 17 bases spanning the gap. This CDR3 is 13 amino acids long. Here the CDR3 reads CANGGGVGSPLHF. In DNA, the CDR3 is TGTGCCAACGGTGGAGGGGTGGGGTCACCCCTCCACTTT. The whole variable domain, remainder taken from reference TRBV28 and TRBJ1-6, is DVKVTQSSRYLVKRTGEKVFLECVQDMDHENMFWYRQDPGLGLRLIYFSYDVKMKEKGDIPEGYSVSREKKERFSLILESASTNQTSMYLCANGGGVGSPLHFGNGTRLTVT.

This clonotype was detected many times. The rearrangement uses TRBV7-9 and TRBJ1-1, with D possibly matching TRBD1 (5 bases). Trimming took 5 bases from V and 0 from J, leaving 16 bases between them. CDR1 and CDR2 from the germline V gene are SEHNR and FQNEAQ (reference sequence). The CDR3 totals 16 residues. CDR3 in DNA: TGTGCCAGCAGCCTATTGCCAGGGAGCATGAACACTGAAGCTTTCTTT. Residues: CASSLLPGSMNTEAFF. Complete variable domain (other parts from reference TRBV7-9 and TRBJ1-1): DTGVSQNPRHKITKRGQNVTFRCDPISEHNRLYWYRQTLGQGPEFLTYFQNEAQLEKSRLLSDRFSAERPKGSFSTLEIQRTEQGDSAMYLCASSLLPGSMNTEAFFGQGTRLTVV.